These 20 T cell receptor beta chains were sequenced from one sample in a study of T cell responses to AZD1222 COVID-19 vaccine. Only in-frame clones appear in the TCRdb table, and some are missing; sequencing was by immunoSEQ multiplex PCR. The sample shows tens of thousands of clones, 89% of them seen only once. The specimen was peripheral blood, collected on day 0 of AZD1222 vaccination. Source of these receptors: an adult in good health.

The CDR3 sequence is CASSTTRQGISGYTF. DNA of the CDR3: TGTGCCAGTAGTACCACGCGACAGGGAATTAGTGGCTACACCTTC. The chain has TRBV19 and TRBJ1-2; 7 positions agree with TRBD1. V was pared by 4 bases and J by 7 bases, with 12 bases of the junction left unmatched. Germline CDR1 reads LNHDA; CDR2 reads SQIVND (reference sequence). This CDR3 has 15 amino acids. Combining the CDR3 with reference TRBV19 and TRBJ1-2 gives the whole variable domain DGGITQSPKYLFRKEGQNVTLSCEQNLNHDAMYWYRQDPGQGLRLIYYSQIVNDFQKGDIAEGYSVSREKKESFPLTVTSAQKNPTAFYLCASSTTRQGISGYTFGSGTRLTVV.

The DNA of the CDR3 is TGTGCCAGCAGCCCCCGTCTCGGGGTCGGAAACACCATATATTTT. Protein: CASSPRLGVGNTIYF. V and J are TRBV3-1 (or the pseudogene TRBV3-2) and TRBJ1-3; D remains ambiguous. The length of the CDR3 is 15 residues. The germline V gene encodes CDR1 LGHDT and CDR2 YNNKEL (reference sequence). V lost 4 bases, J lost 4 bases, and 14 bases lay in between.

The rearrangement uses TRBV2 and TRBJ2-1; no clear D gene. V lost 9 bases and J lost 4, with 13 bases in between. The CDR3 sequence is 13 residues long. The germline V gene encodes CDR1 SNHLY and CDR2 FYNNEI. CDR3 sequence (DNA): TGTGCCAGTGGTGGTGGGCTTTACAATGAGCAGTTCTTC. Its protein product is CASGGGLYNEQFF.

This rearrangement joins TRBV9 to TRBJ1-6; 8 bases are a match to TRBD1. Germline CDR1 and CDR2: SGDLS and YYNGEE. The CDR3 spans 15 residues. J lost 7 bases, V lost 2 bases, and 5 bases had no gene match. The CDR3 region has the DNA TGTGCCAGCAGCGTGACAGGGGAGCGAAATTCACCCCTCCACTTT. It encodes CASSVTGERNSPLHF.

The rearrangement links TRBV7-2 to TRBJ2-7; TRBD1 agrees at 12 bases. CDR1 and CDR2 (germline): SGHTA, FQGNSA. Losses at the gene ends were 6 bases for V and 4 bases for J; bases not matched to a gene: 13. The CDR3 covers 17 residues. Written as DNA, the CDR3 is TGTGCCAGCAGTAGAACCGGGACAGGGGGCGGGGGTTACGAGCAGTACTTC. It translates to CASSRTGTGGGGYEQYF. Using reference TRBV7-2 and TRBJ2-7 for the parts outside the CDR3, the full variable domain is GAGVSQSPSNKVTEKGKDVELRCDPISGHTALYWYRQSLGQGLEFLIYFQGNSAPDKSGLPSDRFSAERTGGSVSTLTIQRTQQEDSAVYLCASSRTGTGGGGYEQYFGPGTRLTVT.

The gene calls are TRBV5-1 and TRBJ2-7; 11 nucleotides match TRBD2. The junction had 3 bases not matched to a gene; V was cut back by 4 bases and J by 3 bases. From germline, CDR1 is SGHRS and CDR2 YFSETQ. This CDR3 contains 14 residues. CDR3 sequence (DNA): TGCGCCAGCAGCGCCGGGACTAGCGGCTACGAGCAGTACTTC. This translates into CASSAGTSGYEQYF.

This chain connects TRBV6-2 or TRBV6-3 to TRBJ1-1; 9 bases line up with TRBD1. The CDR3 is made up of 14 amino acids. V lost 4 bases, J lost 3 bases, and 3 bases stayed unmatched. CDR1 is MNHEY, CDR2 SVGEGT, per germline. The CDR3 DNA reads as TGTGCCAGCAGTTTCGGGACAGGGTACACTGAAGCTTTCTTT. It is translated as CASSFGTGYTEAFF.

This chain connects TRBV11-3 to TRBJ2-1; D is possibly TRBD1 (6 bases). V lost 3 bases to trimming and J lost 5 bases, with 17 bases between them. CDR3 length equals 16 residues. Germline V gene sequence: CDR1 SGHNT, CDR2 YENEEA. For the CDR3, the DNA is TGTGCCAGCAGCTTCAGAGGGGACACTCTCAACAATGAGCAGTTCTTC. It is translated as CASSFRGDTLNNEQFF.

This clone was found a few times. The chain links TRBV10-2 to TRBJ1-4; weak D call: TRBD1 (6 bases). Trimming pared 0 bases from V and 5 bases from J, leaving 10 bases between. The CDR3 contains 15 residues. CDR1 and CDR2 (germline): WSHSY, SAAADI. The CDR3, as DNA: TGCGCCAGCAGTGAGTCGGGGGCCTTAAATGAAAAACTGTTTTTT. It yields the protein CASSESGALNEKLFF.

The genes are TRBV5-1 and TRBJ1-2; D unclear. Germline V CDR1 and CDR2: SGHRS, YFSETQ. The CDR3 is made up of 14 amino acids. Trimming cost V 0 bases and J 6 bases, with 12 bases left between them. CDR3 nucleotide sequence: TGCGCCAGCAGCTTGGGAGAGGGTCTCCATGGCTACACCTTC. This gives the protein CASSLGEGLHGYTF.

V gene TRBV10-3 combines with J gene TRBJ2-5, with 15 nucleotides matching TRBD2. CDR1 and CDR2 from the germline V gene are ENHRY and SYGVKD. CDR3 length equals 16 residues. J gave up 5 bases and V 6 bases, and 7 bases lay outside the gene matches. CDR3 amino acids: CAIRSGLAGGPETQYF. The CDR3 DNA follows: TGTGCCATCAGGAGTGGACTAGCGGGAGGGCCGGAGACCCAGTACTTC.

A single count supports this clone. The V gene is TRBV19, the J gene TRBJ2-1; no firm D call. Germline CDR1 and CDR2: LNHDA and SQIVND (reference sequence). CDR3 length: 13 residues. Trimming took 6 bases from V and 5 from J, leaving 11 bases between them. For the CDR3, the DNA is TGTGCCAGTAGAACCCCAAATCACAATGAGCAGTTCTTC. Amino acid sequence: CASRTPNHNEQFF.

The chain carries TRBV12-3 or TRBV12-4 and TRBJ2-7; 9 bases match TRBD1. The CDR3 sequence is 13 residues long. The J segment lost 5 bases and the V segment lost 1 base, leaving 0 bases of the junction unmatched. CDR3 coding DNA: TGTGCCAGCAGTTTAGGGACAGGGGACGAGCAGTACTTC. It specifies CASSLGTGDEQYF.

The gene calls are TRBV27 and TRBJ1-6; D is perhaps TRBD1 (5 bases). This CDR3 region has 16 residues. V shed 0 bases and J shed 10 bases, with 16 bases lying between them. CDR1 is MNHEY and CDR2 is SMNVEV in the germline V gene (reference sequence). CDR3 sequence: CASSLSTGTVRSPLHF. DNA for the CDR3: TGTGCCAGCAGTTTATCAACCGGGACGGTACGGTCACCCCTCCACTTT.

V gene TRBV10-3 combines with J gene TRBJ1-2; 10 nucleotides align to TRBD1. The CDR3 is 16 amino acids. V shed 3 bases and J 6 bases; nucleotides not matched to a gene: 10. CDR1 and CDR2 (germline): ENHRY, SYGVKD. The CDR3 protein is CAISDQTPDRGNGYTF. The CDR3 region has the DNA TGTGCCATCAGTGACCAAACCCCGGACAGGGGGAATGGCTACACCTTC.

The gene calls are TRBV18 and TRBJ2-1, with a weak D call TRBD1 (6 bases). The germline V gene has CDR1 KGHSH and CDR2 LQKENI. V dropped 3 bases and J dropped 6 bases, with 15 bases sitting between them. The CDR3 length is 15 residues. The CDR3 spells CASSPGQIDFNEQFF. In DNA form, the CDR3 reads TGTGCCAGCTCACCCGGACAGATTGACTTCAATGAGCAGTTCTTC.

The V gene is TRBV18, the J gene TRBJ1-2, with D tentatively TRBD1 (5 bases). Germline values: CDR1 KGHSH, CDR2 LQKENI. Trimming pared 5 bases from V and 12 bases from J, leaving 19 bases between. The CDR3 sequence is 13 residues long. CDR3 region: CASSSRQPVEHTF. CDR3 sequence (DNA): TGTGCCAGCTCATCTCGACAGCCAGTGGAGCACACCTTC.

The V gene is TRBV6-5, the J gene TRBJ1-1, with unresolved D. The CDR3 loop spans 13 amino acids. The ends were cut back, 2 bases at V and 2 bases at J, with 6 bases in the middle. Germline values: CDR1 MNHEY, CDR2 SVGAGI. CDR3 residues: CASSYNRNTEAFF. The DNA of the CDR3 is TGTGCCAGCAGTTACAACAGAAACACTGAAGCTTTCTTT.

The chain carries TRBV5-4 and TRBJ2-7; a weak D match, TRBD1 (6 bases). This CDR3 spans 16 amino acids. Germline CDR1 SGHNT, CDR2 YYREEE (reference sequence). Trimming cost V 3 bases and J 6 bases, with 22 bases left between them. The CDR3 reads CASSSSLRGPTGEQYF. The CDR3 DNA sequence: TGTGCCAGCAGCTCTTCTCTCAGGGGCCCTACCGGCGAGCAGTACTTC.

The table lists this clone with a count of one. V and J are TRBV27 and TRBJ2-1; D is ambiguous. The CDR3 is 14 residues long. Germline V CDR1 and CDR2: MNHEY, SMNVEV (reference sequence). V dropped 2 bases and J dropped 6 bases, with 11 bases sitting between them. This CDR3 is CASSLSGRTNEQFF. The DNA for the CDR3 is TGTGCCAGCAGTTTAAGTGGAAGAACCAATGAGCAGTTCTTC.